Presented here are 8 T cell receptor beta chains from one specimen sequenced in a study of blood T cell repertoires in COVID-19. TCRdb's copy holds only in-frame clones and misses some; the assay was immunoSEQ multiplex PCR. The table records 260,000 or so clones, approximately 88% of them present only once. Sample: PBMCs or T cells enriched from blood (not recorded which). These receptor sequences come from a woman in her forties with acute COVID-19.

The V call is TRBV5-8, the J call TRBJ2-3, with 8 bases aligning to TRBD2. The CDR3 is made up of 16 amino acids. Per the germline V gene, CDR1 is SGHTS and CDR2 is YDEGEE. Germline trimming cut 4 bases from V and 0 bases from J; bases unmatched to any gene: 7. CDR3 coding DNA: TGTGCCAGCAGCCGTTTGATAGCGGGGAGCACAGATACGCAGTATTTT. Protein sequence: CASSRLIAGSTDTQYF. Looking up the rest from reference TRBV5-8 and TRBJ2-3 gives the full variable domain: EAGVTQSPTHLIKTRGQQATLRCSPISGHTSVYWYQQALGLGLQFLLWYDEGEERNRGNFPPRFSGRQFPNYSSELNVNALELEDSALYLCASSRLIAGSTDTQYFGPGTRLTVL.

This rearrangement joins TRBV30 to TRBJ2-2, with 7 bases aligning to TRBD1. Per germline, CDR1 GTSNPN and CDR2 SVGIG (reference sequence). The CDR3 runs to 14 residues. V gave up 7 bases and J gave up 3 bases; unmatched junction bases: 8. Here the CDR3 reads CASDTGVYTGELFF. The CDR3 DNA reads as TGTGCCTCGGATACAGGGGTTTACACCGGGGAGCTGTTTTTT.

The V call is TRBV15, the J call TRBJ1-5; D is undetermined. There are 15 residues in the CDR3. V lost 6 bases to trimming and J lost 8 bases, with 20 bases between them. Germline-derived CDR1 and CDR2 are LNHNV and YYDKDF (reference sequence). The CDR3 DNA is TGTGCCACCAGTATTACCGGAGGGAGAGGTGAGCCCCAGCATTTT. Translated: CATSITGGRGEPQHF.

V gene TRBV24-1 combines with J gene TRBJ2-3, with 11 bases matching TRBD2. Germline values: CDR1 KGHDR, CDR2 SFDVKD. This CDR3 region has 15 residues. The trim removed 7 bases at V and 6 bases at J, leaving 8 bases unmatched. CDR3 DNA sequence: TGTGCCACCAGCCTAACTAGCGGGAGTGGGGATACGCAGTATTTT. As protein: CATSLTSGSGDTQYF.

The chain is built from TRBV27 and TRBJ2-7; 7 bases agree with TRBD1. The CDR3 has 14 amino acids. V lost 3 bases and J lost 3; bases outside the gene matches: 5. Germline CDR1 MNHEY, CDR2 SMNVEV (reference sequence). In nucleotides, the CDR3 is TGTGCCAGCAGTTTGGCGTACAGGGGCTACGAGCAGTACTTC. It yields the protein CASSLAYRGYEQYF.

The chain uses TRBV6-4 and TRBJ2-7; possible D gene TRBD2, 6 bases. Trimming shortened V by 6 bases and J by 7 bases, and 19 bases separated the two germline ends. Per the germline V gene, CDR1 is MRHNA and CDR2 is SNTAGT. The CDR3 is made up of 14 amino acids. The CDR3 here is CASRVNGGGGEQYF. CDR3 DNA: TGTGCCAGCAGGGTTAACGGGGGAGGAGGTGAGCAGTACTTC.

The chain links TRBV6-2 or TRBV6-3 to TRBJ2-1, with D perhaps matching TRBD2 (5 bases). The CDR3 is made up of 17 amino acids. Germline assignment: CDR1 MNHEY and CDR2 SVGEGT. The V end lost 0 bases, the J end lost 4 bases, and 16 bases lay between the germline ends. The CDR3 loop is CASSYSKVRGLYNEQFF. CDR3 in DNA: TGTGCCAGCAGTTACTCGAAGGTTCGCGGGCTATACAATGAGCAGTTCTTC.

This chain joins TRBV12-3 or TRBV12-4 and TRBJ1-1, with D uncertain. Trimming took 2 bases from V and 8 from J, leaving 9 bases between them. This CDR3 comprises 12 residues. Here the CDR3 reads CASSLFEREAFF. The CDR3 DNA reads TGTGCCAGCAGTTTATTTGAGCGCGAAGCTTTCTTT.